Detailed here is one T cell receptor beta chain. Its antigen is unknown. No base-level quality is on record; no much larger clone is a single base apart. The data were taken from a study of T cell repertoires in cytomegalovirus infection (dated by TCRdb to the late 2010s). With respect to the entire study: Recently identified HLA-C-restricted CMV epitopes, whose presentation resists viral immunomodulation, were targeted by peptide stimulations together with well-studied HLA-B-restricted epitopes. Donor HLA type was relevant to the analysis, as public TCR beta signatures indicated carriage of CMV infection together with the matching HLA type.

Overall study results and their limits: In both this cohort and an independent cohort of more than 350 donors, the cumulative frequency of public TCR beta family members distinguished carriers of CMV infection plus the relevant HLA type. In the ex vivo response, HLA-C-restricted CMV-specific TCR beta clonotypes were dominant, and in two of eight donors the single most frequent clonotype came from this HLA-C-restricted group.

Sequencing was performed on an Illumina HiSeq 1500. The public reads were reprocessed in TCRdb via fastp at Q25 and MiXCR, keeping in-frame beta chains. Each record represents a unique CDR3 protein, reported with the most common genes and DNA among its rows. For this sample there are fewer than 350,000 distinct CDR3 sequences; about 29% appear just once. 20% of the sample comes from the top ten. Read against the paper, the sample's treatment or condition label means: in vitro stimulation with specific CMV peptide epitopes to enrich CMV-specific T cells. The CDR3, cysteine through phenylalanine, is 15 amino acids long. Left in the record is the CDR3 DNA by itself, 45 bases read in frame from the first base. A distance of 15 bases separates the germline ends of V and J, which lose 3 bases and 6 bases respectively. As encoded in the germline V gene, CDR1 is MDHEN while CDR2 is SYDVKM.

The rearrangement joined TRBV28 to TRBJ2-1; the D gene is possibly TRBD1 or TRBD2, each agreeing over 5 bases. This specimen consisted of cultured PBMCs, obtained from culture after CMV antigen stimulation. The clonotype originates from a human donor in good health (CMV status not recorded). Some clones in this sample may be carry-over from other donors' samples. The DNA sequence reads TGTGCCAGCAGTTTCGGAGGAATTGGGGGCAATGAGCAGTTCTTC. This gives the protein CASSFGGIGGNEQFF.